This T cell receptor beta chain was identified in a study of Ad26.COV2.S vaccination and SARS-CoV-2 variants. Background on the study: It was the COV1001 Ad26.COV2.S trial arm that included the donor. Into the muscle, Ad26.COV2.S was dosed once or twice, 56 days apart. General observations from the study: Non-spike TCR breadth was similar in vaccine and placebo recipients.

After removal of 2 bases from V and 2 bases from J, the junction contained 13 bases not matched to a gene. This CDR3 spans 18 amino acids. Germline assignment: CDR1 SGHKS and CDR2 YYEKEE (reference sequence). This clone was counted once. What it recognizes is unknown. Treatment meaning: roughly 18 received Ad26.COV2.S at low or high dose, single or two shots; 5 received placebo; per-sample allocation not given. Sampling took place 63 days after the first vaccine or placebo injection. Cohort 1b enrolled adults aged 18-55 years in Boston. The table came from immunoSEQ multiplex PCR; TCRdb's copy has only in-frame clones and leaves some out. The repertoire consists of a few hundred thousand clones, with approximately 89% occurring once and the leading ten covering under 2%.

The TCR sequence derives from a person between 18 and 60 years old who received the Ad26.COV2.S COVID-19 vaccine or a placebo. The material sequenced was peripheral blood, taken in a trial of Ad26.COV2.S vaccine versus placebo. This chain uses TRBV5-5 with TRBJ2-5; 9 bases agree with TRBD1. The CDR3 region is CASSFQPQGAGAQETQYF. Written as DNA, the CDR3 is TGTGCCAGCAGCTTTCAGCCACAGGGGGCCGGGGCGCAAGAGACCCAGTACTTC.